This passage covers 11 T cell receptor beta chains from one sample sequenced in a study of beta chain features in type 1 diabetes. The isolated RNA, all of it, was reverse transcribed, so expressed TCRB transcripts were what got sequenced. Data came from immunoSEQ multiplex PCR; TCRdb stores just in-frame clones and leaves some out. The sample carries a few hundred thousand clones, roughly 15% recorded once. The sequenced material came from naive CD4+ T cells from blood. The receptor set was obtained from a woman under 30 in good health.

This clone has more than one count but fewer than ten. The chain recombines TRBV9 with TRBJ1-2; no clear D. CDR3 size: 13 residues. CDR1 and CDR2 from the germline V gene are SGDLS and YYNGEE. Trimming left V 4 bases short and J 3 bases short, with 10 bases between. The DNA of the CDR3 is TGTGCCAGCAGCCCAAGCGGGCACTATGGCTACACCTTC. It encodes CASSPSGHYGYTF.

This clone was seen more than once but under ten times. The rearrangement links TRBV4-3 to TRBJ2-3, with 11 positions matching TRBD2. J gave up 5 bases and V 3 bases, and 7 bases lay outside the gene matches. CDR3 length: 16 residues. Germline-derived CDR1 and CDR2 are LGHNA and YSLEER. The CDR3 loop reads CASSQQTSGNGDTQYF. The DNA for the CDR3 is TGCGCCAGCAGCCAGCAGACTAGCGGGAATGGAGATACGCAGTATTTT.

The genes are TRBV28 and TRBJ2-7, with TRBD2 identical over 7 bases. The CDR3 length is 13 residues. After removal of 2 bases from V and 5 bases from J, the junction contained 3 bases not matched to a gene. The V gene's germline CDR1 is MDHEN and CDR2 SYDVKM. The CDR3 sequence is CASSLAGVNEQYF. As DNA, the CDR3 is TGTGCCAGCAGTTTAGCGGGAGTGAACGAGCAGTACTTC.

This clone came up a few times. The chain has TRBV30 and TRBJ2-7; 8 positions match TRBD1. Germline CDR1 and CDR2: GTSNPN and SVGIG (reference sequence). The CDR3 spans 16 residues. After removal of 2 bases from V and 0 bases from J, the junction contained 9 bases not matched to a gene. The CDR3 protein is CAWSRFVRGLSYEQYF. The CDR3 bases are TGTGCCTGGAGTAGATTCGTCAGGGGGCTCTCCTACGAGCAGTACTTC.

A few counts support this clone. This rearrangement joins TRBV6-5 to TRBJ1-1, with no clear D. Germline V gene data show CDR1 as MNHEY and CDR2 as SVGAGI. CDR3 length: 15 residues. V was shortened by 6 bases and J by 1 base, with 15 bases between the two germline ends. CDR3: CASRRLSDGNTEAFF. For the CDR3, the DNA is TGTGCCAGCAGAAGGCTGAGCGATGGGAACACTGAAGCTTTCTTT.

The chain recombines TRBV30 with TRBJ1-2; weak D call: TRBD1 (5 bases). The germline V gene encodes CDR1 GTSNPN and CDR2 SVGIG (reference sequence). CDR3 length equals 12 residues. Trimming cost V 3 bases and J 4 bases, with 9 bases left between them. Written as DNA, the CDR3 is TGTGCCTGGAGCCAGGGAACCTATGGCTACACCTTC. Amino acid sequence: CAWSQGTYGYTF. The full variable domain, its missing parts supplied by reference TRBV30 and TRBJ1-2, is SQTIHQWPATLVQPVGSPLSLECTVEGTSNPNLYWYRQAAGRGLQLLFYSVGIGQISSEVPQNLSASRPQDRQFILSSKKLLLSDSGFYLCAWSQGTYGYTFGSGTRLTVV.

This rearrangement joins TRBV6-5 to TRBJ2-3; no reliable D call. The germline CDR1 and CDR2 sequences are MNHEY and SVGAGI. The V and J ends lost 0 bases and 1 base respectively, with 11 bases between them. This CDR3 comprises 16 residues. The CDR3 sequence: CASSYSTPPGTDTQYF. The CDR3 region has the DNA TGTGCCAGCAGTTACTCGACACCGCCCGGCACAGATACGCAGTATTTT.

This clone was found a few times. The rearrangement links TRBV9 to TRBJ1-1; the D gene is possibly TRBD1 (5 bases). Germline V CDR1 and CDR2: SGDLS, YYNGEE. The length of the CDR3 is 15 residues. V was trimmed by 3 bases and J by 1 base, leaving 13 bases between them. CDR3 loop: CASSAVQAANTEAFF. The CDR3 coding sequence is TGTGCCAGCAGCGCCGTACAGGCGGCGAACACTGAAGCTTTCTTT.

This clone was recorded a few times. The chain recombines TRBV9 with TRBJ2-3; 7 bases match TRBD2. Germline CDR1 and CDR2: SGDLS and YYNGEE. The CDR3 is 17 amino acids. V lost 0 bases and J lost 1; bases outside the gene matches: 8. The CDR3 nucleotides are TGTGCCAGCAGCGTAGCAGTTGGCGGGAGCGGCACAGATACGCAGTATTTT. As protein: CASSVAVGGSGTDTQYF.

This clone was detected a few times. CDR3 bases: TGTGCCAGCAGTTCGGACAGAGGGCTCTATGGCTACACCTTC. Translating it yields CASSSDRGLYGYTF. The V and J genes are TRBV6-5 and TRBJ1-2, with TRBD1 as a possible D gene (6 bases). The CDR3 consists of 14 residues. The germline V and J ends were trimmed by 4 bases and 4 bases, with 13 bases remaining between them. The germline gives CDR1 MNHEY, CDR2 SVGAGI.

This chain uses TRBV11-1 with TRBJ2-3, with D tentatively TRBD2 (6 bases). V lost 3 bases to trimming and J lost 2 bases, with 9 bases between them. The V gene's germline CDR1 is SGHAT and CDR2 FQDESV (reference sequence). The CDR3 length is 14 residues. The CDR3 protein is CASSFGGPTDTQYF. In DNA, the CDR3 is TGTGCCAGCAGCTTCGGGGGACCCACAGATACGCAGTATTTT.